The 9 T cell receptor beta chains listed next were all sequenced from one sample in a study of blood T cells in healthy people across ages. Combining a sample-barcoded 5' primer with a J-beta primer mix, a second PCR ran for roughly 7 to 12 cycles. TCRdb independently ran MiXCR on the 5' RACE reads; one entry per CDR3 protein. The sample yields 1,300,000 or so distinct CDR3 sequences, 45% to 70% seen once. Material for sequencing was blood. These receptors originate from a man younger than 35 in good health.

This clonotype was counted once. The J gene is TRBJ2-1, the V gene TRBV10-3; 14 bases align to TRBD2. The CDR3 runs to 16 residues. Per germline, CDR1 ENHRY and CDR2 SYGVKD. The V gene end was trimmed by 0 bases and the J gene end by 8 bases; junction bases not matched to a gene: 3. CDR3 residues: CAISESGTSGSYEQFF. The CDR3 nucleotides are TGTGCCATCAGTGAGTCGGGGACTAGCGGGAGCTATGAGCAGTTCTTC.

The J gene is TRBJ2-1, the V gene TRBV29-1, with D possibly TRBD2 on 6 matching bases. The ends were cut back, 4 bases at V and 8 bases at J, with 15 bases in the middle. The germline V gene encodes CDR1 SQVTM and CDR2 ANQGSEA. The CDR3 runs to 13 residues. This chain's CDR3 is CSVVLGSGDEQFF. CDR3 nucleotide sequence: TGCAGCGTTGTACTGGGGTCGGGGGATGAGCAGTTCTTC.

The chain links TRBV20-1 to TRBJ2-1; 7 positions agree with TRBD2. The V gene end was trimmed by 1 base and the J gene end by 10 bases; junction bases not matched to a gene: 10. Germline loops: CDR1 DFQATT, CDR2 SNEGSKA (reference sequence). The CDR3 loop spans 14 amino acids. In DNA form, the CDR3 reads TGCAGTGCTAGAGGTCTAGGCGGGAGAGGCGAGCAGTTCTTC. Translating gives CSARGLGGRGEQFF.

The genes are TRBV4-3 and TRBJ2-5; the match to TRBD2 covers 12 bases. The germline gives CDR1 LGHNA, CDR2 YSLEER. The CDR3 is 14 amino acids. V was pared by 5 bases and J by 5 bases, with 3 bases of the junction left unmatched. CDR3 nucleotide sequence: TGCGCCAGCAGCAGAACTAGCGGGGGGGAGACCCAGTACTTC. Amino acid sequence: CASSRTSGGETQYF.

This clonotype occurred a few times. The V call is TRBV5-1, the J call TRBJ2-4; D call uncertain. V was pared by 1 base and J by 5 bases, with 19 bases between. CDR1 and CDR2 (germline): SGHRS, YFSETQ. The CDR3 has 17 amino acids. Written as DNA, the CDR3 is TGCGCCAGCAGCTTGAGGCCGGAACCAGGTCCCCAAAACATTCAGTACTTC. Its translation: CASSLRPEPGPQNIQYF.

As to this clonotype: A read error is possible here, since a much larger clone lies one base away. The chain recombines TRBV6-2 or TRBV6-3 with TRBJ1-5; a possible D gene is TRBD1 (5 bases). Germline V gives CDR1 MNHEY, CDR2 SVGEGT. This CDR3 is 14 amino acids long. CDR3 sequence (DNA): TGTGCCAGCAGTTTGGGGGTGGGCAATAAGCCCCAGCATTTT. It translates to CASSLGVGNKPQHF.

This chain connects TRBV5-4 to TRBJ2-1; weak D call: TRBD1 (6 bases). The germline gives CDR1 SGHNT, CDR2 YYREEE (reference sequence). The V gene lost 2 bases and the J gene lost 2 bases, with 11 bases spanning the gap. The CDR3 runs to 15 residues. This CDR3 reads CASSLRQAAYNEQFF. The CDR3 nucleotides are TGTGCCAGCAGCTTAAGACAGGCAGCCTACAATGAGCAGTTCTTC.

This clonotype turned up a few times. One end of the junction varies from germline; a read error may be responsible. This chain connects TRBV20-1 to TRBJ2-7; 8 bases match TRBD1. In germline, CDR1 is DFQATT, CDR2 SNEGSKA (reference sequence). CDR3 size: 12 residues. The CDR3, as DNA: TGCAGTGCAAGAGACAGGGGAGACATCCAGTACTTC. Translated: CSARDRGDIQYF.

The chain combines TRBV6-1 with TRBJ2-7; D unresolved. V lost 1 base and J lost 1, with 8 bases in between. Per germline, CDR1 MNHNS and CDR2 SASEGT. CDR3 length: 14 amino acids. The CDR3 DNA reads TGTGCCAGCAGTGAAGGGGTCTATTCCTACGAGCAGTACTTC. Protein product: CASSEGVYSYEQYF.